This is a list of T cell receptor beta chains from one sample in a study of blood T cell repertoires in COVID-19. The protocol was immunoSEQ multiplex PCR, while the TCRdb copy is restricted to in-frame clones and leaves out a portion. The repertoire has 150,000 to 200,000 clones, around 90% of them found once; the top ten carry roughly 1.6%. Material for sequencing was peripheral blood. The source is a woman in her 50s with acute or convalescent COVID-19. CDR3s include the opening cysteine and the closing phenylalanine or tryptophan. The D gene is left open where the match is weak. Clone size is not always given. Where it is, it says once, few, many or a class for expanded clones.

j_gene: TRBJ2-7
len: 18
d_gene: -
v_gene: TRBV9
abundance: -
CDR3aa: CASSADQSGSSREYEQYF
CDR3nt: TGTGCCAGCAGCGCCGATCAGTCCGGAAGCAGTCGGGAATACGAGCAGTACTTC

j_gene: TRBJ1-4
len: 14
d_gene: -
v_gene: TRBV2
abundance: -
CDR3aa: CASTVTEPNEKLFF
CDR3nt: TGTGCCAGCACGGTCACAGAGCCTAATGAAAAACTGTTTTTT

j_gene: TRBJ1-1
len: 13
d_gene: -
v_gene: TRBV27
abundance: -
CDR3aa: CASSLRFGTEAFF
CDR3nt: TGTGCCAGCAGTTTACGGTTCGGCACTGAAGCTTTCTTT

j_gene: TRBJ1-1
len: 11
d_gene: -
v_gene: TRBV30
abundance: -
CDR3aa: CAYTANTEAFF
CDR3nt: TGTGCCTACACAGCGAACACTGAAGCTTTCTTT

j_gene: TRBJ1-6
len: 17
d_gene: -
v_gene: TRBV11-2
abundance: -
CDR3aa: CASSLDPVGGGYSPLHF
CDR3nt: TGTGCCAGCAGCTTAGATCCTGTTGGGGGAGGGTATTCACCCCTCCACTTT

j_gene: TRBJ2-1
len: 17
d_gene: TRBD2
v_gene: TRBV3-1/TRBV3-2
abundance: -
CDR3aa: CASSSSGTGHSYNEQFF
CDR3nt: TGTGCCAGCAGCTCTAGCGGGACCGGGCACTCCTACAATGAGCAGTTCTTC

j_gene: TRBJ1-3
len: 15
d_gene: -
v_gene: TRBV5-5
abundance: -
CDR3aa: CASSTQDIEGNTIYF
CDR3nt: TGTGCCAGCAGCACCCAGGACATTGAGGGAAACACCATATATTTT

j_gene: TRBJ1-1
len: 14
d_gene: -
v_gene: TRBV3-1/TRBV3-2
abundance: -
CDR3aa: CASSQIGEGGEAFF
CDR3nt: TGTGCCAGCAGCCAGATCGGGGAAGGTGGTGAAGCTTTCTTT

j_gene: TRBJ1-6
len: 16
d_gene: -
v_gene: TRBV30
abundance: -
CDR3aa: CAWRVPVPQPNSPLHF
CDR3nt: TGTGCCTGGAGGGTACCAGTACCACAGCCGAATTCACCCCTCCACTTT

j_gene: TRBJ2-1
len: 15
d_gene: TRBD2
v_gene: TRBV11-3
abundance: -
CDR3aa: CASSWGGRSYNEQFF
CDR3nt: TGTGCCAGCAGCTGGGGCGGGAGATCCTACAATGAGCAGTTCTTC

j_gene: TRBJ2-1
len: 12
d_gene: TRBD2
v_gene: TRBV30
abundance: -
CDR3aa: CALAGAFYEQFF
CDR3nt: TGTGCGCTAGCGGGGGCCTTTTATGAGCAGTTCTTC

j_gene: TRBJ1-1
len: 14
d_gene: -
v_gene: TRBV30
abundance: -
CDR3aa: CAWSVDQGNTEAFF
CDR3nt: TGTGCCTGGAGTGTAGATCAGGGGAACACTGAAGCTTTCTTT

j_gene: TRBJ1-6
len: 16
d_gene: -
v_gene: TRBV5-1
abundance: -
CDR3aa: CASRVAGVSYNSPLHF
CDR3nt: TGCGCCAGTCGTGTCGCAGGGGTCTCCTATAATTCACCCCTCCACTTT

j_gene: TRBJ1-1
len: 11
d_gene: TRBD1
v_gene: TRBV6-4
abundance: -
CDR3aa: CASSGQGRAFF
CDR3nt: TGTGCCAGCAGTGGACAGGGGAGAGCTTTCTTT

j_gene: TRBJ1-2
len: 14
d_gene: TRBD1
v_gene: TRBV10-2
abundance: -
CDR3aa: CASGQTGGKGGYTF
CDR3nt: TGCGCCAGCGGCCAGACAGGGGGAAAGGGTGGCTACACCTTC

j_gene: TRBJ1-5
len: 17
d_gene: -
v_gene: TRBV3-1/TRBV3-2
abundance: -
CDR3aa: CASSQSVGFNSNQPQHF
CDR3nt: TGTGCCAGCAGCCAATCGGTTGGTTTTAATAGCAATCAGCCCCAGCATTTT

j_gene: TRBJ2-1
len: 14
d_gene: -
v_gene: TRBV2
abundance: -
CDR3aa: CASRPGTPRGEQFF
CDR3nt: TGTGCCAGTCGACCCGGGACTCCCCGCGGTGAGCAGTTCTTC

j_gene: TRBJ2-5
len: 18
d_gene: TRBD1
v_gene: TRBV24-1
abundance: once
CDR3aa: CATSDLPGQGLVQETQYF
CDR3nt: TGTGCCACCAGTGATTTGCCGGGACAGGGTCTAGTCCAAGAGACCCAGTACTTC

j_gene: TRBJ2-1
len: 13
d_gene: TRBD2
v_gene: TRBV6-5
abundance: -
CDR3aa: CASRRTSAVEQFF
CDR3nt: TGTGCCAGCAGGCGGACTAGCGCCGTTGAGCAGTTCTTC

j_gene: TRBJ2-7
len: 13
d_gene: -
v_gene: TRBV14
abundance: once
CDR3aa: CASSQEGAYEQYF
CDR3nt: TGTGCCAGCAGCCAGGAAGGAGCCTACGAGCAGTACTTC

j_gene: TRBJ1-2
len: 14
d_gene: -
v_gene: TRBV4-2
abundance: -
CDR3aa: CASSPLVTGYGYTF
CDR3nt: TGTGCCAGCAGCCCCTTAGTAACAGGATATGGCTACACCTTC

j_gene: TRBJ1-2
len: 11
d_gene: -
v_gene: TRBV9
abundance: -
CDR3aa: CASGGKVGYTF
CDR3nt: TGTGCCAGCGGAGGGAAAGTTGGCTACACCTTC

j_gene: TRBJ2-5
len: 13
d_gene: -
v_gene: TRBV7-8
abundance: -
CDR3aa: CASSLAQQETQYF
CDR3nt: TGTGCCAGCAGCTTAGCCCAGCAAGAGACCCAGTACTTC

j_gene: TRBJ2-1
len: 14
d_gene: -
v_gene: TRBV4-1
abundance: -
CDR3aa: CASSASPSGNEQFF
CDR3nt: TGCGCCAGCAGCGCATCCCCTAGTGGAAATGAGCAGTTCTTC

j_gene: TRBJ2-1
len: 14
d_gene: -
v_gene: TRBV5-4
abundance: -
CDR3aa: CASSFESPYNEQFF
CDR3nt: TGTGCCAGCAGCTTCGAGAGCCCCTACAATGAGCAGTTCTTC

j_gene: TRBJ1-1
len: 15
d_gene: TRBD1
v_gene: TRBV7-2
abundance: few
CDR3aa: CASRLTGVGNTEAFF
CDR3nt: TGTGCCAGCAGGCTAACAGGGGTCGGGAACACTGAAGCTTTCTTT

j_gene: TRBJ2-3
len: 13
d_gene: -
v_gene: TRBV7-2
abundance: -
CDR3aa: CASSSESLGTQYF
CDR3nt: TGTGCCAGCAGCAGCGAATCCCTAGGTACGCAGTATTTT

j_gene: TRBJ1-5
len: 12
d_gene: -
v_gene: TRBV10-3
abundance: -
CDR3aa: CAISEQGQPQHF
CDR3nt: TGTGCCATCAGTGAGCAGGGCCAGCCCCAGCATTTT

j_gene: TRBJ1-2
len: 14
d_gene: -
v_gene: TRBV7-9
abundance: few
CDR3aa: CASSFGGANYGYTF
CDR3nt: TGTGCCAGCAGCTTTGGAGGAGCTAACTATGGCTACACCTTC

j_gene: TRBJ1-2
len: 13
d_gene: -
v_gene: TRBV19
abundance: -
CDR3aa: CASSPSLGKRYTF
CDR3nt: TGTGCCAGTAGCCCCTCCTTGGGCAAACGCTACACCTTC

j_gene: TRBJ1-5
len: 15
d_gene: -
v_gene: TRBV10-2
abundance: -
CDR3aa: CASSDPSGFGQPQHF
CDR3nt: TGCGCCAGCAGTGACCCCTCAGGGTTTGGTCAGCCCCAGCATTTT

j_gene: TRBJ2-3
len: 15
d_gene: TRBD2
v_gene: TRBV7-2
abundance: -
CDR3aa: CASSLIAGGPDTQYF
CDR3nt: TGTGCCAGCAGCTTAATAGCGGGGGGTCCAGATACGCAGTATTTT

j_gene: TRBJ2-2
len: 16
d_gene: TRBD2
v_gene: TRBV4-3
abundance: -
CDR3aa: CASSQEKAGGTGELFF
CDR3nt: TGCGCCAGCAGCCAAGAAAAAGCGGGAGGCACCGGGGAGCTGTTTTTT

j_gene: TRBJ2-1
len: 12
d_gene: -
v_gene: TRBV5-1
abundance: -
CDR3aa: CASSSDSYEQFF
CDR3nt: TGCGCCAGCAGCTCGGACAGCTATGAGCAGTTCTTC

j_gene: TRBJ1-1
len: 15
d_gene: TRBD1
v_gene: TRBV11-3
abundance: -
CDR3aa: CASSLAGGKNTEAFF
CDR3nt: TGTGCCAGCAGCTTAGCAGGGGGGAAAAACACTGAAGCTTTCTTT

j_gene: TRBJ2-7
len: 12
d_gene: -
v_gene: TRBV19
abundance: -
CDR3aa: CASSIGRGEQYF
CDR3nt: TGTGCCAGTAGTATCGGCAGGGGCGAGCAGTACTTC

j_gene: TRBJ1-4
len: 13
d_gene: -
v_gene: TRBV10-3
abundance: -
CDR3aa: CAISESRDEKLFF
CDR3nt: TGTGCCATCAGTGAGTCCAGGGATGAAAAACTGTTTTTT

j_gene: TRBJ2-3
len: 14
d_gene: -
v_gene: TRBV7-2
abundance: -
CDR3aa: CASSSPSLANTQYF
CDR3nt: TGTGCCAGCAGCTCCCCCTCACTAGCTAATACGCAGTATTTT

j_gene: TRBJ2-1
len: 13
d_gene: -
v_gene: TRBV7-2
abundance: -
CDR3aa: CASSLSSYNEQFF
CDR3nt: TGTGCCAGCAGCCTAAGCTCCTACAATGAGCAGTTCTTC

j_gene: TRBJ2-5
len: 14
d_gene: TRBD1
v_gene: TRBV18
abundance: -
CDR3aa: CASSPGTGQETQYF
CDR3nt: TGTGCCAGCTCACCGGGGACAGGGCAAGAGACCCAGTACTTC

j_gene: TRBJ1-4
len: 12
d_gene: -
v_gene: TRBV6-6
abundance: -
CDR3aa: CASSRVDEKLFF
CDR3nt: TGTGCCAGCAGCAGGGTAGATGAAAAACTGTTTTTT

j_gene: TRBJ2-7
len: 15
d_gene: TRBD2
v_gene: TRBV9
abundance: -
CDR3aa: CASSVTSGNGGEQYF
CDR3nt: TGTGCCAGCAGCGTTACTAGCGGGAACGGAGGAGAGCAGTACTTC

j_gene: TRBJ1-1
len: 14
d_gene: TRBD1
v_gene: TRBV5-5
abundance: few
CDR3aa: CASSLYRGNTEAFF
CDR3nt: TGTGCCAGCAGCTTGTACAGGGGTAACACTGAAGCTTTCTTT

j_gene: TRBJ2-7
len: 15
d_gene: -
v_gene: TRBV6-5
abundance: -
CDR3aa: CASSLQAGLSYEQYF
CDR3nt: TGTGCCAGCAGCCTTCAGGCGGGATTATCCTACGAGCAGTACTTC